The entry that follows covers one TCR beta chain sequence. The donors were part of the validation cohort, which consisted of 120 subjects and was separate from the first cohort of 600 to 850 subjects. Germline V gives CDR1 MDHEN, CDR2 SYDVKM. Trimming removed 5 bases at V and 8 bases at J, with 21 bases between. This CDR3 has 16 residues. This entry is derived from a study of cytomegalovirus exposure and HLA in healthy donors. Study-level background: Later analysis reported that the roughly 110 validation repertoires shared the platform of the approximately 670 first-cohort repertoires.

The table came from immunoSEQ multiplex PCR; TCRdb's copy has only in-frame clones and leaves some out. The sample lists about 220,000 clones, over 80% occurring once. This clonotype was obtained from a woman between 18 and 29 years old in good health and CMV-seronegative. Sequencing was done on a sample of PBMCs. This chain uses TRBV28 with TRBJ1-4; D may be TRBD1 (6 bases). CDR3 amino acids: CASSQSGQGPKEKLFF. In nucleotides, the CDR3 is TGTGCCAGCAGTCAATCGGGGCAGGGGCCGAAAGAAAAACTGTTTTTT.